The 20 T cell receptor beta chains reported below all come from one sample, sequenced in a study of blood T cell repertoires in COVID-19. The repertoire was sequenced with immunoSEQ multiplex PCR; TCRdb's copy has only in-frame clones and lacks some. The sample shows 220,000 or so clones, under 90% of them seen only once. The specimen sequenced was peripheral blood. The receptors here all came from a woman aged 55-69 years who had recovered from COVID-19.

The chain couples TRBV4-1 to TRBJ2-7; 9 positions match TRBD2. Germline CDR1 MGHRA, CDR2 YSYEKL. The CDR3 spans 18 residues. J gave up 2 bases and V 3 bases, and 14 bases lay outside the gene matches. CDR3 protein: CASSHAHQRLAATYEQYF. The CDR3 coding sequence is TGCGCCAGCAGCCATGCACATCAAAGACTAGCGGCAACCTACGAGCAGTACTTC.

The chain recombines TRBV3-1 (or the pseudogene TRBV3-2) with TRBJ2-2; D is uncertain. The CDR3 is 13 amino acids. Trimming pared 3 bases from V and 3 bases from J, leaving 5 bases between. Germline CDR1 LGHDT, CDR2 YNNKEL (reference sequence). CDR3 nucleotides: TGTGCCAGCAGCCACGTATACACCGGGGAGCTGTTTTTT. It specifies CASSHVYTGELFF.

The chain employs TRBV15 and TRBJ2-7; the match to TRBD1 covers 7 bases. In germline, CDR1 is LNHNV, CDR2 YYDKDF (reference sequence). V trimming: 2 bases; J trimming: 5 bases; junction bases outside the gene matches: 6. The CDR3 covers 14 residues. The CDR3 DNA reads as TGTGCCACCAGCAGATTGACAGGGAGCCACGAGCAGTACTTC. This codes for CATSRLTGSHEQYF.

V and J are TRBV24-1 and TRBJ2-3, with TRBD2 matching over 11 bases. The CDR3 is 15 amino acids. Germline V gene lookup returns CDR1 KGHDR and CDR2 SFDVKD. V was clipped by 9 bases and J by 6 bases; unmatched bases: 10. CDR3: CATPSTSGVSDTQYF. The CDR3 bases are TGTGCCACCCCCTCGACTAGCGGGGTTTCGGATACGCAGTATTTT.

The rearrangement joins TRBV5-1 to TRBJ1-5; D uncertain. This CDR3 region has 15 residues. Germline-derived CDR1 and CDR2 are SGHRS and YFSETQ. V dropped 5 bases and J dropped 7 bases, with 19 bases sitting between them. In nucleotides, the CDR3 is TGCGCCAGCAGTCTTGACCTAGGATTTAACCAGCCCCAGCATTTT. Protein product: CASSLDLGFNQPQHF.

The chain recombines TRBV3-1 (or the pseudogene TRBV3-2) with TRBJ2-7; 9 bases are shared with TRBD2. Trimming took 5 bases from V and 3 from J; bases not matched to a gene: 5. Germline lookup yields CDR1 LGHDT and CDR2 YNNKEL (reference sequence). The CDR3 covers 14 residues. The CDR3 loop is CASSNSGGRYEQYF. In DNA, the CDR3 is TGTGCCAGCAGCAATAGCGGGGGCCGCTACGAGCAGTACTTC.

The CDR3 DNA reads TGTGCCAGCAGTTACGACAGGGAGGCACATACGCAGTATTTT. Protein product: CASSYDREAHTQYF. The chain has TRBV6-5 and TRBJ2-3; TRBD1 is a possible D gene (7 bases). CDR3 size: 14 residues. In germline, CDR1 is MNHEY, CDR2 SVGAGI. V lost 2 bases to trimming and J lost 7 bases, with 13 bases between them.

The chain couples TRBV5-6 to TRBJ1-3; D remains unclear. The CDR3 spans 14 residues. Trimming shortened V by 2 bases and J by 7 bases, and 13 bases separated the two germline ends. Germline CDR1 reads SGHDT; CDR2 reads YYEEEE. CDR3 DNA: TGTGCCAGCAGCTTCGGTTATTTAGCTAACACCATATATTTT. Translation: CASSFGYLANTIYF.

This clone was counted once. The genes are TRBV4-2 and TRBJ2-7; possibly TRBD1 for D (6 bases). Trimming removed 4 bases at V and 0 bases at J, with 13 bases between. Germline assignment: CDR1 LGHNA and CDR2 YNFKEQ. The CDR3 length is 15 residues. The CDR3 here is CASSRSGDPSYEQYF. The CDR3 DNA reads TGTGCCAGCAGCCGATCAGGGGACCCCTCCTACGAGCAGTACTTC.

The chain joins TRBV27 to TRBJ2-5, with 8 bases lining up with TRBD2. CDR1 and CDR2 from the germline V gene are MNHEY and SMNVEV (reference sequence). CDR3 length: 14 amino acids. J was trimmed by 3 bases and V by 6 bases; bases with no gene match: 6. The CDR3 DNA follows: TGTGCCAGCAGCCCGCGGGGGGCCGAAGAGACCCAGTACTTC. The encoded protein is CASSPRGAEETQYF.

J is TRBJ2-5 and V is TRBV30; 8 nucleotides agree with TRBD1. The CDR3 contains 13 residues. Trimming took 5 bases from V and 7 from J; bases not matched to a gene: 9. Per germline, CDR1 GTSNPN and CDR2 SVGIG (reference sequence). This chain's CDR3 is CAWGRQGMGTQYF. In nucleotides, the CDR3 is TGTGCCTGGGGCCGACAGGGGATGGGGACCCAGTACTTC.

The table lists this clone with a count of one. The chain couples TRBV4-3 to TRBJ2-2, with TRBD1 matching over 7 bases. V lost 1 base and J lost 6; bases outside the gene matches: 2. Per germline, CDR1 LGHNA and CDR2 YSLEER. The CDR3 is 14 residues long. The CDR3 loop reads CASSQGQGSGELFF. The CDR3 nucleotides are TGCGCCAGCAGCCAAGGACAGGGTTCCGGGGAGCTGTTTTTT.

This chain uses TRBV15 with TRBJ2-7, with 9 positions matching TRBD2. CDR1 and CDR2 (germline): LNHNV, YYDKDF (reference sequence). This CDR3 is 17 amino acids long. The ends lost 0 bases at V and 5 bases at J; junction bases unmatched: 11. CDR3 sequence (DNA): TGTGCCACCAGCAGAGAGTTTTTGGCGGGGGGGCGAAACGAGCAGTACTTC. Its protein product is CATSREFLAGGRNEQYF.

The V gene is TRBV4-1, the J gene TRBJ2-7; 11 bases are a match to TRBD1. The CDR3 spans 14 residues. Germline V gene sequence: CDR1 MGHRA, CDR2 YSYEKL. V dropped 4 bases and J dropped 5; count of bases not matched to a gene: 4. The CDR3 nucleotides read TGCGCCAGCAGCCGGGACAGGGGGTACGACGAGCAGTACTTC. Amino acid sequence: CASSRDRGYDEQYF.

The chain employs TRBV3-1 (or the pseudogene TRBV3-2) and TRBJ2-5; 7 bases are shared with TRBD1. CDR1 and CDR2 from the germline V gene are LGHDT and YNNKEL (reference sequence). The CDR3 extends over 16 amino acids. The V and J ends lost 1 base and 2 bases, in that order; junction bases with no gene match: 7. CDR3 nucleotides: TGTGCCAGCAGCCAAGGCTTACCGGGACAGCAAGAGACCCAGTACTTC. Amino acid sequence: CASSQGLPGQQETQYF.

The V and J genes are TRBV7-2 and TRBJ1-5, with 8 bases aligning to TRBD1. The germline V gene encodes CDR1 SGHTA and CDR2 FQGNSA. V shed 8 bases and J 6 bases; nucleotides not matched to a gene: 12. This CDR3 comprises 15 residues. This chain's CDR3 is CASGEAGGASQPQHF. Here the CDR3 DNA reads TGTGCCAGCGGCGAAGCAGGGGGCGCATCTCAGCCCCAGCATTTT.

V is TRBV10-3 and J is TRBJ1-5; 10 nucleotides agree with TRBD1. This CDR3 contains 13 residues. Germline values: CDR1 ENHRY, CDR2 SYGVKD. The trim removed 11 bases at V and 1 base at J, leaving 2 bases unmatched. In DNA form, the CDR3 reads TGTGCCGGGGGACAGGGGAGCAATCAGCCCCAGCATTTT. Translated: CAGGQGSNQPQHF.

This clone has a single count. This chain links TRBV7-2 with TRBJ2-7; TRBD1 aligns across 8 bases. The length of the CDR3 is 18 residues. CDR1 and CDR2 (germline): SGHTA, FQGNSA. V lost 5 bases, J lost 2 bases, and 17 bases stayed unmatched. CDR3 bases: TGTGCCAGCAGCAACGGACAGGGAGGCTTGAGATGGGCCTACGAGCAGTACTTC. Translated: CASSNGQGGLRWAYEQYF.

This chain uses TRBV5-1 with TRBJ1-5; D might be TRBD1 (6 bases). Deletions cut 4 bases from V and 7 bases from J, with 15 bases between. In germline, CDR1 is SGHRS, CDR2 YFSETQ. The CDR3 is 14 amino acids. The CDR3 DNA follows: TGCGCCAGCAGCCTGCAGGGGTCAGGCCAGCCCCAGCATTTT. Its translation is CASSLQGSGQPQHF.

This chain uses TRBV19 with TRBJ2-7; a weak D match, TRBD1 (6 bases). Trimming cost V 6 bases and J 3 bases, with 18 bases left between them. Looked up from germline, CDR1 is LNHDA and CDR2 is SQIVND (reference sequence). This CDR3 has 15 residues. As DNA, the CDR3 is TGTGCCAGTAGCCTGTCTCCGGGACACCACTACGAGCAGTACTTC. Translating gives CASSLSPGHHYEQYF.